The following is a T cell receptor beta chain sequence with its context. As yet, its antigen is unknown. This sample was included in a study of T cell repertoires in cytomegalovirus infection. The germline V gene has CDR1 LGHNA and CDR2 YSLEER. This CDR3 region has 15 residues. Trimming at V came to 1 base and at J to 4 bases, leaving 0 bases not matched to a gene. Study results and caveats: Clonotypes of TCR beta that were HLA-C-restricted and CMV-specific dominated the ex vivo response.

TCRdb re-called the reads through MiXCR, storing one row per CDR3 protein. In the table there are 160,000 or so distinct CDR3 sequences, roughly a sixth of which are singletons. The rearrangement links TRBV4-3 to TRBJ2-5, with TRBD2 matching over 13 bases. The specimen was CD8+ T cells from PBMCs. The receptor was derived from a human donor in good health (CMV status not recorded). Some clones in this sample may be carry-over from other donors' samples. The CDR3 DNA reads TGCGCCAGCAGCCAAGGGACTAGCGGGGGAGAGACCCAGTACTTC. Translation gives CASSQGTSGGETQYF.